The 26 T cell receptor beta chains listed next were all sequenced from one sample in a study of cytomegalovirus exposure and HLA in healthy donors. PCR involved 60 Vbeta and 13 Jbeta primers. TCRdb's copy holds only in-frame clones and misses some; the assay was immunoSEQ multiplex PCR. The sample gives some 200,000 clones, 79% of which show up once; 1.5% is in the top ten. Sample: PBMCs. The receptors shown here come from a girl between 10 and 17 years old in good health and CMV-seropositive.

The chain employs TRBV10-3 and TRBJ2-1, with 7 bases aligning to TRBD1. The CDR3 is made up of 14 amino acids. CDR1 is ENHRY, CDR2 SYGVKD, per germline. The junction had 7 bases not matched to a gene; V was cut back by 6 bases and J by 5 bases. The CDR3 loop reads CAISNHDRDNEQFF. As DNA, the CDR3 is TGTGCCATCAGCAACCACGACAGGGACAATGAGCAGTTCTTC.

As to this clone: Additional DNA sequences in this sample encode the identical CDR3. This rearrangement joins TRBV14 to TRBJ1-5; D remains unclear. CDR1 and CDR2 from the germline V gene are SGHDN and FVKESK. This CDR3 has 12 residues. The ends were cut back, 6 bases at V and 7 bases at J, with 10 bases in the middle. The CDR3 is CASSRGGQPQHF. The DNA of the CDR3 is TGTGCCAGCAGTCGAGGCGGGCAGCCCCAGCATTTT.

V usage is TRBV9 and J usage is TRBJ1-4; D is possibly TRBD1 (6 bases). Germline V gene lookup returns CDR1 SGDLS and CDR2 YYNGEE. V was pared by 0 bases and J by 6 bases, with 12 bases between. The CDR3 runs to 15 residues. In nucleotides, the CDR3 is TGTGCCAGCAGCGTAGTCGGCAGGGGCGATGAAAAACTGTTTTTT. It specifies CASSVVGRGDEKLFF.

V and J are TRBV9 and TRBJ2-1, with 13 bases identical to TRBD2. Germline assignment: CDR1 SGDLS and CDR2 YYNGEE. The CDR3 length is 19 residues. V lost 3 bases and J lost 4; bases outside the gene matches: 13. The CDR3 DNA is TGTGCCAGCAGCGCAGACCGGACTAGCGGGGGACTACAATACAATGAGCAGTTCTTC. Its translation: CASSADRTSGGLQYNEQFF. Full variable domain (missing parts from reference TRBV9 and TRBJ2-1): DSGVTQTPKHLITATGQRVTLRCSPRSGDLSVYWYQQSLDQGLQFLIQYYNGEERAKGNILERFSAQQFPDLHSELNLSSLELGDSALYFCASSADRTSGGLQYNEQFFGPGTRLTVL.

The chain uses TRBV19 and TRBJ2-3, with 8 bases lining up with TRBD2. CDR1 and CDR2 from the germline V gene are LNHDA and SQIVND (reference sequence). CDR3 length equals 13 residues. The V and J ends lost 4 bases and 6 bases, in that order; junction bases with no gene match: 3. CDR3 coding DNA: TGTGCCAGTAGTACAAGACTAGCGGATACGCAGTATTTT. This gives the protein CASSTRLADTQYF.

V gene TRBV2 combines with J gene TRBJ1-2; weak D call: TRBD1 (6 bases). V was shortened by 6 bases and J by 8 bases, with 22 bases between the two germline ends. The CDR3 extends over 15 amino acids. Germline V lookup: CDR1 SNHLY, CDR2 FYNNEI. CDR3 sequence (DNA): TGTGCCAGCAGCCCCCGGGGGGGCAGGGCGGAGGGCTACACCTTC. Its protein is CASSPRGGRAEGYTF. The variable domain in full, completed from reference TRBV2 and TRBJ1-2, reads EPEVTQTPSHQVTQMGQEVILRCVPISNHLYFYWYRQILGQKVEFLVSFYNNEISEKSEIFDDQFSVERPDGSNFTLKIRSTKLEDSAMYFCASSPRGGRAEGYTFGSGTRLTVV.

The chain has TRBV12-2 and TRBJ2-7; the D segment call TRBD1 is taken from the table without a DNA check. TRBV12-2 is given as a pseudogene. The CDR3 sequence is 15 residues long. The CDR3 reads CASRLGAGRTYEQYF. In DNA form, the CDR3 reads TGTGCAAGTCGCTTGGGGGCCGGAAGGACCTACGAGCAGTACTTC.

The J gene is TRBJ2-7, the V gene TRBV28, with TRBD2 as a possible D gene (5 bases). V lost 3 bases and J lost 4, with 16 bases in between. The germline V gene encodes CDR1 MDHEN and CDR2 SYDVKM. The CDR3 sequence is 15 residues long. The DNA for the CDR3 is TGTGCCAGCAGTTTTGGTGGTCCGGAGGCTTACGAGCAGTACTTC. The encoded protein is CASSFGGPEAYEQYF.

CDR3 region: CASFDRTNTEAFF. In nucleotides, the CDR3 is TGTGCCAGCTTCGACAGGACGAACACTGAAGCTTTCTTT. The chain recombines TRBV25-1 with TRBJ1-1; a possible D gene is TRBD1 (6 bases). V dropped 8 bases and J dropped 1 base, with 11 bases sitting between them. CDR3 size: 13 residues. CDR1 and CDR2 from the germline V gene are MGHDK and SYGVNS.

The table lists this clone with a count of one. The V gene is TRBV30, the J gene TRBJ1-1, with D possibly TRBD1 on 6 matching bases. The CDR3 consists of 15 residues. Germline V gene lookup returns CDR1 GTSNPN and CDR2 SVGIG (reference sequence). The ends were cut back, 0 bases at V and 2 bases at J, with 13 bases in the middle. The chain's CDR3 is CAWSVLGGANTEAFF. In DNA, the CDR3 is TGTGCCTGGAGTGTACTTGGGGGGGCAAACACTGAAGCTTTCTTT. Looking up the rest from reference TRBV30 and TRBJ1-1 gives the full variable domain: SQTIHQWPATLVQPVGSPLSLECTVEGTSNPNLYWYRQAAGRGLQLLFYSVGIGQISSEVPQNLSASRPQDRQFILSSKKLLLSDSGFYLCAWSVLGGANTEAFFGQGTRLTVV.

The genes are TRBV6-1 and TRBJ2-2, with D tentatively TRBD2 (6 bases). Germline CDR1 reads MNHNS; CDR2 reads SASEGT. The CDR3 extends over 15 amino acids. V was clipped by 6 bases and J by 6 bases, with 17 bases between them. The chain's CDR3 is CASSDPVGEAGELFF. Written as DNA, the CDR3 is TGTGCCAGCAGCGACCCCGTGGGGGAGGCCGGGGAGCTGTTTTTT.

The rearrangement uses TRBV29-1 and TRBJ2-5, with a weak D call TRBD2 (7 bases). The CDR3 is 12 residues long. Germline V lookup: CDR1 SQVTM, CDR2 ANQGSEA. Trimming pared 6 bases from V and 2 bases from J, leaving 10 bases between. As DNA, the CDR3 is TGCAGCGTAGGGGGGGGACAAGAGACCCAGTACTTC. Its translation is CSVGGGQETQYF. Drawing the rest from reference TRBV29-1 and TRBJ2-5, the complete variable domain is SAVISQKPSRDICQRGTSLTIQCQVDSQVTMMFWYRQQPGQSLTLIATANQGSEATYESGFVIDKFPISRPNLTFSTLTVSNMSPEDSSIYLCSVGGGQETQYFGPGTRLLVL.

The genes are TRBV10-3 and TRBJ1-1; D uncertain. Germline CDR1 is ENHRY and CDR2 is SYGVKD. V shed 5 bases and J shed 2 bases, with 12 bases lying between them. The CDR3 has 14 residues. CDR3 residues: CAISRAEANTEAFF. The CDR3 DNA sequence: TGTGCCATCAGTCGGGCGGAGGCTAACACTGAAGCTTTCTTT.

The chain recombines TRBV10-3 with TRBJ2-2; 9 bases agree with TRBD2. CDR3 length equals 18 residues. Trimming removed 7 bases from V and 2 bases from J; junction bases left unmatched: 14. Germline V gene data show CDR1 as ENHRY and CDR2 as SYGVKD. The CDR3 bases are TGTGCCATCACCGAGGAGGTAGCGGGGGATATTAACACCGGGGAGCTGTTTTTT. It specifies CAITEEVAGDINTGELFF.

The rearrangement links TRBV6-5 to TRBJ2-3; the match to TRBD2 covers 11 bases. V shed 4 bases, J shed 0 bases, and the junction held 3 bases outside the gene matches. The CDR3 is made up of 16 amino acids. CDR1 is MNHEY, CDR2 SVGAGI, per germline. CDR3 nucleotides: TGTGCCAGCAGTTTACGACTAGCGGGGAGCACAGATACGCAGTATTTT. This encodes CASSLRLAGSTDTQYF.

V gene TRBV10-1 combines with J gene TRBJ1-2; D gene unclear. Looked up from germline, CDR1 is WNHNN and CDR2 is SYGVQD (reference sequence). Trimming shortened V by 0 bases and J by 4 bases, and 15 bases separated the two germline ends. CDR3 length equals 16 residues. CDR3 region: CASSESRWVRFYGYTF. The CDR3 nucleotides are TGCGCCAGCAGTGAGTCTAGGTGGGTCAGGTTCTATGGCTACACCTTC.

The V gene is TRBV7-9, the J gene TRBJ2-3; D might be TRBD2 (5 bases). The germline V gene has CDR1 SEHNR and CDR2 FQNEAQ (reference sequence). Between the trimmed V and J ends, which lost 0 bases and 1 base, there was a span of 14 bases. This CDR3 region has 17 residues. This chain's CDR3 is CASSLASRVPGTDTQYF. The DNA for the CDR3 is TGTGCCAGCAGCTTAGCGTCGCGGGTCCCGGGCACAGATACGCAGTATTTT.

J is TRBJ1-1 and V is TRBV19, with D maybe TRBD1 (5 bases). The CDR3 contains 12 residues. The V and J ends lost 5 bases and 5 bases respectively, with 9 bases between them. Germline CDR1 reads LNHDA; CDR2 reads SQIVND (reference sequence). This CDR3 reads CASSSGGTEAFF. Written as DNA, the CDR3 is TGTGCCAGTAGTTCTGGGGGGACTGAAGCTTTCTTT.

The gene calls are TRBV5-4 and TRBJ2-3, with a weak D call TRBD1 (6 bases). The CDR3 contains 14 residues. CDR1 and CDR2 (germline): SGHNT, YYREEE (reference sequence). Trimming stripped 6 bases from V and 2 bases from J, with 13 bases between. The CDR3 nucleotides read TGTGCCAGCACTGAGGGGGTTACCACAGATACGCAGTATTTT. Its translation is CASTEGVTTDTQYF.

In this sample, this clone turned up once. The gene calls are TRBV2 and TRBJ2-5; D possibly corresponds to TRBD1 (7 bases). With 6 bases removed from V and 2 bases from J, the gap between germline ends came to 16 bases. Looked up from germline, CDR1 is SNHLY and CDR2 is FYNNEI. CDR3 length equals 15 residues. CDR3 sequence (DNA): TGTGCCAGCAGGGAGGGGGCGGTGGAACAAGAGACCCAGTACTTC. It codes for CASREGAVEQETQYF. Full variable domain (missing parts from reference TRBV2 and TRBJ2-5): EPEVTQTPSHQVTQMGQEVILRCVPISNHLYFYWYRQILGQKVEFLVSFYNNEISEKSEIFDDQFSVERPDGSNFTLKIRSTKLEDSAMYFCASREGAVEQETQYFGPGTRLLVL.

This clone was seen a few times. The rearrangement uses TRBV6-5 and TRBJ1-2, with TRBD1 matching over 7 bases. This CDR3 comprises 13 residues. Trimming cost V 4 bases and J 4 bases; bases outside gene matches: 3. Germline V CDR1 and CDR2: MNHEY, SVGAGI. CDR3 loop: CASSSRDSYGYTF. The CDR3 DNA reads TGTGCCAGCAGTTCCCGGGACAGCTATGGCTACACCTTC.

This clone was observed a few times. V and J are TRBV6-5 and TRBJ1-2; D might be TRBD1 (6 bases). Germline V gene sequence: CDR1 MNHEY, CDR2 SVGAGI. The CDR3 covers 14 residues. Trimming shortened V by 2 bases and J by 4 bases, and 11 bases separated the two germline ends. The DNA for the CDR3 is TGTGCCAGCAGTTACGGAAGGGGGATCTATGGCTACACCTTC. This sequence encodes CASSYGRGIYGYTF.

The V gene is TRBV9, the J gene TRBJ2-3; 7 nucleotides align to TRBD2. CDR1 and CDR2 (germline): SGDLS, YYNGEE. J was trimmed by 2 bases and V by 0 bases; bases with no gene match: 6. The CDR3 has 16 residues. DNA of the CDR3: TGTGCCAGCAGCGTAGAGGAGGGAGGGGTCACAGATACGCAGTATTTT. This gives the protein CASSVEEGGVTDTQYF.

For the CDR3, the DNA is TGTGCCAGCAGCTTAGCGGTGCGGGGGGGCCGGGAGACCCAGTACTTC. Residues: CASSLAVRGGRETQYF. The chain links TRBV7-8 to TRBJ2-5; 9 positions match TRBD2. Per germline, CDR1 SGHVS and CDR2 FQNEAQ. The J segment lost 5 bases and the V segment lost 0 bases, leaving 7 bases of the junction unmatched. CDR3 length equals 16 residues.

The V gene is TRBV4-3, the J gene TRBJ1-6; no reliable D call. This CDR3 comprises 15 residues. The V gene lost 0 bases and the J gene lost 10 bases, with 13 bases spanning the gap. The germline V gene encodes CDR1 LGHNA and CDR2 YSLEER. For the CDR3, the DNA is TGCGCCAGCAGCCAAGAAAATAGCCCTGGGTCACCCCTCCACTTT. This sequence encodes CASSQENSPGSPLHF.

This clone came up a few times. The rearrangement joins TRBV6-1 to TRBJ2-5; TRBD2 agrees at 7 bases. With 1 base clipped from V and 4 bases from J, the junction kept 9 bases outside the gene matches. The germline V gene has CDR1 MNHNS and CDR2 SASEGT. The CDR3 runs 16 residues. The CDR3, as DNA: TGTGCCAGCAGTGAAGGGGGTCGGGGGGAAACAGAGACCCAGTACTTC. This encodes CASSEGGRGETETQYF.